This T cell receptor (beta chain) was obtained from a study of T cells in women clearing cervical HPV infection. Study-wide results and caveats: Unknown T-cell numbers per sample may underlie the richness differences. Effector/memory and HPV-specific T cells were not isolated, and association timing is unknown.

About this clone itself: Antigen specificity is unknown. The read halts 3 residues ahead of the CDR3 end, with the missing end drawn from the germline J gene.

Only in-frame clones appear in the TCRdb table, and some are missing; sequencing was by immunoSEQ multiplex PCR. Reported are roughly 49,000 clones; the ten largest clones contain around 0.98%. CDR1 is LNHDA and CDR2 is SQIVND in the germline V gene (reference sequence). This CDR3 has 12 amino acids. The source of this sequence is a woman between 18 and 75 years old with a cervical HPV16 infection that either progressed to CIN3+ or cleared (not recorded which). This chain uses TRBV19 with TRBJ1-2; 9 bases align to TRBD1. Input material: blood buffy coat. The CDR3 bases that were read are TGTGCCAGTAGTGGGACAGGGAACGAC. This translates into CASSGTGND. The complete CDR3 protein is CASSGTGNDYTF.